The sequence of this T cell receptor (beta chain) was determined in a study of blood T cell repertoires in COVID-19 (dated by TCRdb to 2020 to 2021). General notes on the study: Samples from collaborators originated in the United States, Italy and Spain and spanned both the acute and convalescent phases of COVID-19. The material from the prospective study consisted of cDNA or gDNA derived from T cells, B-cell-depleted T cells, or PBMCs. A freely available public database, intended as a resource for researchers studying the immune response to SARS-CoV-2, is where the repertoires were released. Samples were obtained from the ongoing ImmuneRACE study (first 160 participants) and from about 1,300 subjects provided by 6 global collaborators. Where HLA class I and class II types were available, the types were taken from metadata supplied by the sample provider, not from assay-based typing. The dataset comprised deeply sampled blood TCRbeta repertoires from subjects exposed to, actively infected with, or recovered from COVID-19. Nearly every sample came with metadata listing a de-identified subject ID, COVID-19 status, age in years and sex. The research as a whole found: The quantity of clinical and demographic metadata differed by source and by participant and was supplied without curation.

Whole blood was collected in K2EDTA tubes by collaborating institutions according to the institutions' own protocols. For TCRbeta analysis, collaborator samples were shipped as frozen whole blood, as isolated PBMCs, or as DNA extracted from either sample type. From V the trimming removes 5 bases and from J it removes 2 bases, while the gene matches leave 7 bases of the junction unaccounted for. Sequences LGHNA (CDR1) and YNFKEQ (CDR2) are obtained from the germline V gene. The CDR3 has 15 amino acids, counting the end cysteine and phenylalanine. The kept DNA is CDR3 alone, 45 bases in frame from the first base. A note on this clone: Its specific antigen is unknown. Base-call qualities are not available, and no considerably larger clone is one nucleotide away.

TCRbeta CDR3 regions were amplified from genomic DNA using the immunoSEQ Assay, a bias-controlled multiplex PCR. On the study's bioinformatics: The number of nucleated cells in each sample was estimated by amplification of reference gene primers within the assay. To quantify the absolute abundance of each unique TCRbeta CDR3 rearrangement, sequence reads were collapsed and filtered. For each sample, productive Simpson clonality was calculated as the square root of Simpson's diversity index across productive rearrangements. The table was pulled from immuneACCESS by TCRdb, which kept in-frame rearrangements only. Such tables lose some clones; where checked, under half of the loss comes from unresolved V genes, and the rest has no known cause. That table is the source of V, J and clone size, and D and trimming were worked out from the DNA. A total of fewer than 400,000 clones appear in this sample, around 86% of them only once. The top ten clones comprise about 2.9% of the sample.

The receptor was isolated from a human donor in a cohort sampled during active COVID-19. Sequences were obtained from peripheral blood. This sequence uses TRBV4-2 and TRBJ2-7, and TRBD1 aligns with 9 junction nucleotides. The nucleotide sequence reads TGTGCCAGCAGCTTCCGACAGGGGGAGGCCTACGAGCAGTACTTC. Translated, it reads CASSFRQGEAYEQYF.